The next 20 T cell receptor beta chains were all read from a single sample in a study of T cell repertoires in cytomegalovirus infection. TCRdb independently ran MiXCR on the reads; one entry per CDR3 protein. The sample shows some 230,000 distinct CDR3 sequences, approximately 24% of them seen only once. Sequenced material: CD8+ T cells from PBMCs. The origin of the receptors is a human donor in good health (CMV status not recorded). Some clones in this sample may be carry-over from other donors' samples.

This chain links TRBV7-9 with TRBJ1-1; D perhaps matches TRBD1 (5 bases). V was trimmed by 8 bases and J by 4 bases, leaving 11 bases between them. The CDR3 consists of 12 residues. CDR1 and CDR2 (germline): SEHNR, FQNEAQ (reference sequence). DNA of the CDR3: TGTGCCAGCGCAGGGATGACCACTGAAGCTTTCTTT. Translating it yields CASAGMTTEAFF.

The chain has TRBV28 and TRBJ2-7; unclear D gene. Trimming stripped 3 bases from V and 8 bases from J, with 11 bases between. CDR3 size: 12 residues. Germline CDR1 and CDR2: MDHEN and SYDVKM. CDR3 protein: CASSFSPSQQYF. The CDR3 bases are TGTGCCAGCAGTTTTTCGCCAAGTCAGCAGTACTTC.

This clonotype was detected a few times. This rearrangement joins TRBV4-1 to TRBJ2-7; 7 bases fit TRBD1. The CDR3 totals 15 residues. J was trimmed by 3 bases and V by 1 base; bases with no gene match: 6. CDR1 and CDR2 (germline): MGHRA, YSYEKL. DNA for the CDR3: TGCGCCAGCAGCCAAGGGCAAGGGGGCAGCTACGAGCAGTACTTC. It yields the protein CASSQGQGGSYEQYF.

This sequence joins TRBV7-2 and TRBJ2-2; perhaps TRBD1 as D (5 bases). Germline loops: CDR1 SGHTA, CDR2 FQGNSA. The CDR3 is made up of 16 amino acids. V shed 1 base and J shed 8 bases, with 17 bases lying between them. This CDR3 is CASSLEHYTGEGELFF. CDR3 DNA: TGTGCCAGCAGCTTAGAGCATTATACAGGCGAGGGGGAGCTGTTTTTT.

This clonotype was seen at least ten times. The CDR3 loop reads CASSFTGTGNTIYF. CDR3 DNA sequence: TGTGCCAGCAGCTTTACAGGGACAGGAAACACCATATATTTT. The V call is TRBV7-2, the J call TRBJ1-3; D is possibly TRBD1 (6 bases). Looked up from germline, CDR1 is SGHTA and CDR2 is FQGNSA. V was cut by 3 bases and J by 4 bases, with 10 bases left in between. The CDR3 sequence is 14 residues long.

This clonotype was counted between two and nine times. The chain carries TRBV28 and TRBJ1-2; 8 nucleotides line up with TRBD1. From germline, CDR1 is MDHEN and CDR2 SYDVKM. With 3 bases clipped from V and 8 bases from J, the junction kept 8 bases outside the gene matches. This CDR3 is built from 14 residues. CDR3 residues: CASSFRTGTHGYTF. The CDR3 DNA reads as TGTGCCAGCAGTTTCCGGACAGGGACACACGGCTACACCTTC.

This clonotype occurred many times. The chain joins TRBV19 to TRBJ2-7, with TRBD2 as a possible D gene (6 bases). With 3 bases removed from V and 7 bases from J, the gap between germline ends came to 10 bases. The CDR3 totals 12 residues. From germline, CDR1 is LNHDA and CDR2 SQIVND (reference sequence). For the CDR3, the DNA is TGTGCCAGTAGTATCGGAGGGAGTGAGCAGTACTTC. Amino acids: CASSIGGSEQYF.

This clonotype was picked up many times. This chain uses TRBV7-2 with TRBJ2-3; D may correspond to TRBD1 or TRBD2 (6 bases each). With 1 base removed from V and 4 bases from J, the gap between germline ends came to 12 bases. Per the germline V gene, CDR1 is SGHTA and CDR2 is FQGNSA. This CDR3 has 15 amino acids. CDR3 residues: CASSLVSGGADTQYF. The CDR3 region has the DNA TGTGCCAGCAGCTTAGTTTCCGGGGGCGCAGATACGCAGTATTTT.

This clonotype was detected only a few times. V and J are TRBV7-3 and TRBJ2-3; perhaps TRBD2 as D (5 bases). The CDR3 has 15 residues. From germline, CDR1 is SGHTA and CDR2 FQGTGA. Trimming shortened V by 5 bases and J by 0 bases, and 12 bases separated the two germline ends. The CDR3 loop is CASSQAVGSTDTQYF. For the CDR3, the DNA is TGTGCCAGCAGCCAAGCGGTGGGGAGCACAGATACGCAGTATTTT.

This clonotype was seen a handful of times. The chain carries TRBV5-4 and TRBJ2-7, with TRBD2 matching over 7 bases. The CDR3 is 15 amino acids. The germline gives CDR1 SGHNT, CDR2 YYREEE (reference sequence). V trimming: 9 bases; J trimming: 0 bases; junction bases outside the gene matches: 12. The CDR3 reads CATDSGGSGSYEQYF. The CDR3 DNA reads TGTGCCACCGATTCGGGGGGATCGGGCTCCTACGAGCAGTACTTC.

This chain connects TRBV7-9 to TRBJ1-5; D ambiguous. CDR1 is SEHNR, CDR2 FQNEAQ, per germline (reference sequence). The CDR3 is 14 amino acids. Trimming pared 0 bases from V and 1 base from J, leaving 4 bases between. CDR3 loop: CASSLAGSNQPQHF. The CDR3 nucleotides read TGTGCCAGCAGCTTAGCCGGGAGCAATCAGCCCCAGCATTTT.

This clonotype showed up many times. This chain links TRBV5-6 with TRBJ2-7; D is perhaps TRBD2 (6 bases). Germline V gene lookup returns CDR1 SGHDT and CDR2 YYEEEE. This CDR3 comprises 14 residues. V lost 7 bases and J lost 1, with 15 bases in between. CDR3 coding DNA: TGTGCCAGCTCCTGGGAGGACAATTCCTACGAGCAGTACTTC. It translates to CASSWEDNSYEQYF.

This clonotype was counted between two and nine times. J is TRBJ2-2 and V is TRBV9; maybe TRBD1 (6 bases). Trimming removed 7 bases at V and 2 bases at J, with 9 bases between. Germline-derived CDR1 and CDR2 are SGDLS and YYNGEE. The CDR3 extends over 13 amino acids. The CDR3 DNA is TGTGCCAGCCGGGACACAAACACCGGGGAGCTGTTTTTT. Protein sequence: CASRDTNTGELFF.

The J gene is TRBJ1-4, the V gene TRBV28; D is unresolved. CDR3 length: 16 residues. V was trimmed by 1 base and J by 8 bases, leaving 17 bases between them. The germline V gene has CDR1 MDHEN and CDR2 SYDVKM. CDR3 region: CASSLLMAIGAEKLFF. For the CDR3, the DNA is TGTGCCAGCAGTTTATTGATGGCCATCGGAGCGGAAAAACTGTTTTTT.

This clonotype was observed many times. This chain uses TRBV28 with TRBJ2-5; D uncertain. This CDR3 spans 10 amino acids. Looked up from germline, CDR1 is MDHEN and CDR2 is SYDVKM. Trimming shortened V by 10 bases and J by 5 bases, and 8 bases separated the two germline ends. Here the CDR3 DNA reads TGTGCCACCTTTTTGGAGACCCAGTACTTC. This gives the protein CATFLETQYF.

This clonotype was observed many times. The CDR3 DNA follows: TGTGCCAGCAGCACCGGGACTAACTACAATGAGCAGTTCTTC. It encodes CASSTGTNYNEQFF. This chain links TRBV7-9 with TRBJ2-1; 7 bases are shared with TRBD2. Trimming removed 5 bases from V and 3 bases from J; junction bases left unmatched: 4. This CDR3 comprises 14 residues. Germline V gene data show CDR1 as SEHNR and CDR2 as FQNEAQ (reference sequence).

In its sample, this clonotype was seen a few times. The chain joins TRBV7-9 to TRBJ2-1; 8 bases fit TRBD2. V lost 5 bases and J lost 2; bases outside the gene matches: 2. The CDR3 contains 14 residues. CDR1 and CDR2 from the germline V gene are SEHNR and FQNEAQ (reference sequence). DNA of the CDR3: TGTGCCAGCAGCCCAGCGGGGGCCTACAATGAGCAGTTCTTC. It specifies CASSPAGAYNEQFF.

This sequence joins TRBV28 and TRBJ2-1; TRBD1 matches 8 bases. CDR1 is MDHEN and CDR2 is SYDVKM in the germline V gene. CDR3 size: 14 residues. The V segment lost 2 bases and the J segment 8 bases; nucleotides outside the gene matches: 5. CDR3 nucleotides: TGTGCCAGCAGTTTAGACCAGGGGGCCGATGAGCAGTTCTTC. It encodes CASSLDQGADEQFF.

This clonotype has ten or more counts. The rearrangement links TRBV7-2 to TRBJ2-5; D is uncertain. Germline lookup yields CDR1 SGHTA and CDR2 FQGNSA. V dropped 1 base and J dropped 5 bases, with 8 bases sitting between them. The CDR3 totals 13 residues. For the CDR3, the DNA is TGTGCCAGCAGCTTAGTAGGCTTGGAGACCCAGTACTTC. Translated: CASSLVGLETQYF.

This clonotype was observed a few times. The chain combines TRBV24-1 with TRBJ2-3; maybe TRBD1 (6 bases). CDR1 is KGHDR and CDR2 is SFDVKD in the germline V gene. This CDR3 region has 15 residues. Trimming cost V 4 bases and J 4 bases, with 14 bases left between them. Written as DNA, the CDR3 is TGTGCCACCAGTGACCCAACAGGGATCGCAGATACGCAGTATTTT. It yields the protein CATSDPTGIADTQYF.